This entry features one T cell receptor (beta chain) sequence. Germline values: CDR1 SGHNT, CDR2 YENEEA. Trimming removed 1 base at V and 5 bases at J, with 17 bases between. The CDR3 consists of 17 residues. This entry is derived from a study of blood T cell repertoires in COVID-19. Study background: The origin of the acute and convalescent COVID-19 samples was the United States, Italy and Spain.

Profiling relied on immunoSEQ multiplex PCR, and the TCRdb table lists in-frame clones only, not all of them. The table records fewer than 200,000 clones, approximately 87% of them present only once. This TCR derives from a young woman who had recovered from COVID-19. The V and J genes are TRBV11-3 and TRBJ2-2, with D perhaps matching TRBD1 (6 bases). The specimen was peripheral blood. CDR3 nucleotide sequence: TGTGCCAGCAGCTTAGGTCAGGGGAGTTCCAGAACCGGGGAGCTGTTTTTT. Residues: CASSLGQGSSRTGELFF.